The T cell receptor (beta chain) described here comes from a study of T cells expressing NK-cell markers. The overall study: It was sorted CD3+CD56+NKG2C+, CD3+CD56+NKG2C- and CD3+CD56-NKG2C+ T cells that supplied the TCR beta repertoires. In the group of eight sequenced donors, seven were HCMV-seropositive and one was seronegative. Study results and caveats: Specificity for HCMV among expanded NKG2C+ T cell clones was not established. For a handful of donors, these clonotypes were likewise the leading ones in the CD3+CD56-NKG2C+ fraction.

Remarks on this clonotype: Its antigen is unknown.

TCRdb reprocessed the 5' RACE reads and keeps a single row for each CDR3 protein, giving no DNA. The table lists a few hundred thousand distinct CDR3 sequences. This clonotype originated in a woman in her fifties or sixties in good health. The specimen sequenced was blood T cells: a sorted CD56 or NKG2C T cell subset, CD4+ or CD8+ T cells, or bulk PBMC T cells (not recorded which).

The CDR3 region is CASSLEGSGGSYNEQFF. V gene TRBV5-4 combines with J gene TRBJ2-1; TCRdb returns TRBD2, unconfirmable since there is no DNA. Germline lookup yields CDR1 SGHNT and CDR2 YYREEE (reference sequence). CDR3 length: 17 amino acids.